This T cell receptor beta chain was identified during a study of T-cell reconstitution after alpha-beta-depleted transplantation in children. Study outcomes and limitations: It was newly produced T cells that mostly accounted for T-cell counts and diversity one year after transplant. Several hundred expanded graft clones reportedly were the source of alpha-beta T cells about two months after transplant.

Unique molecular identifiers were incorporated when the TCRbeta library was constructed. In TCRdb, the PCR reads were re-called with MiXCR into one record per CDR3 protein. This table has 750,000 to 950,000 distinct CDR3 sequences, 15% to 20% appearing once. There are many counts of this clonotype. The antigen is not known. The CDR3 contains 13 residues. Germline values: CDR1 LNHDA, CDR2 SQIVND (reference sequence). Trimming cost V 7 bases and J 4 bases, with 13 bases left between them. The clonotype was recovered from a male patient under 18 who had a stem cell transplant for acute lymphoblastic leukemia, so the T cells may come from the graft donor. The input for sequencing was PBMCs, mostly from graft donor cells, taken 360 days after TCRalphabeta/CD19-depleted stem cell transplant. This chain links TRBV19 with TRBJ1-1, with no clear D. This CDR3 is CASNRREATEAFF. The CDR3 DNA reads TGTGCCAGTAACCGCCGGGAGGCCACTGAAGCTTTCTTT. Variable domain in full (rest from reference TRBV19 and TRBJ1-1): DGGITQSPKYLFRKEGQNVTLSCEQNLNHDAMYWYRQDPGQGLRLIYYSQIVNDFQKGDIAEGYSVSREKKESFPLTVTSAQKNPTAFYLCASNRREATEAFFGQGTRLTVV.